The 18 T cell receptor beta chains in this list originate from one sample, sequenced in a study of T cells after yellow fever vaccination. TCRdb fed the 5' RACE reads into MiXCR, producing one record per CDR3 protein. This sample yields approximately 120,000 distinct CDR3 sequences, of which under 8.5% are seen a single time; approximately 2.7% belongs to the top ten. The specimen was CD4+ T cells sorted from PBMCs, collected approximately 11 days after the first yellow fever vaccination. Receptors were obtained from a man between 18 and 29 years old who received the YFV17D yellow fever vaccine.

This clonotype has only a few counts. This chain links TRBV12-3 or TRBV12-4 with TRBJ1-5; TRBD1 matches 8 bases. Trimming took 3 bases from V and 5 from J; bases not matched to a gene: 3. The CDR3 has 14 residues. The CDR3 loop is CASSLQGAHQPQHF. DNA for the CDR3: TGTGCCAGCAGTTTGCAGGGGGCTCATCAGCCCCAGCATTTT.

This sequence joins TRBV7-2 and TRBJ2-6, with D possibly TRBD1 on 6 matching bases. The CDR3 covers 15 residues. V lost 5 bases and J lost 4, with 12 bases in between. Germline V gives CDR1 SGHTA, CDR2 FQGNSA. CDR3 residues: CASSVRGTGANVLTF. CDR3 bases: TGTGCCAGCAGCGTCAGGGGTACCGGGGCCAACGTCCTGACTTTC.

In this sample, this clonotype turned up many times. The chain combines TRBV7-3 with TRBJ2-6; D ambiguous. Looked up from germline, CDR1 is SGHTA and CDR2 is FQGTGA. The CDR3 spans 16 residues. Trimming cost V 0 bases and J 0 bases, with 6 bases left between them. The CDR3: CASSLTYRSGANVLTF. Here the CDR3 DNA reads TGTGCCAGCAGCTTAACGTACCGCTCTGGGGCCAACGTCCTGACTTTC.

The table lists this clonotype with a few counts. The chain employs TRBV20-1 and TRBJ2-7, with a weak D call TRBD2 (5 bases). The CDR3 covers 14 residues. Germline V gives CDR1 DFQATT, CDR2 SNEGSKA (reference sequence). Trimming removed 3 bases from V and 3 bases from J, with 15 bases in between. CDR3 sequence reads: CSASRRGSGYEQYF. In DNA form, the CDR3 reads TGCAGTGCTAGTCGGCGCGGGTCAGGCTACGAGCAGTACTTC.

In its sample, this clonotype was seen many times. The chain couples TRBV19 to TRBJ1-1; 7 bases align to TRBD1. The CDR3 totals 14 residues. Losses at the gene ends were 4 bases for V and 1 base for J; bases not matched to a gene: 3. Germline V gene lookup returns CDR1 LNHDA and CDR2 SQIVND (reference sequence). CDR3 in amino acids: CASSRDSRNTEAFF. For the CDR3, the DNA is TGTGCCAGTAGTAGGGACAGTCGGAACACTGAAGCTTTCTTT.

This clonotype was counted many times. The CDR3 loop reads CAIRSGGADTQYF. The CDR3 DNA sequence: TGTGCCATCCGAAGCGGGGGGGCGGATACGCAGTATTTT. V is TRBV10-3 and J is TRBJ2-3; the match to TRBD2 covers 10 bases. The CDR3 has 13 residues. Trimming cost V 8 bases and J 6 bases; bases outside gene matches: 5. Germline lookup yields CDR1 ENHRY and CDR2 SYGVKD.

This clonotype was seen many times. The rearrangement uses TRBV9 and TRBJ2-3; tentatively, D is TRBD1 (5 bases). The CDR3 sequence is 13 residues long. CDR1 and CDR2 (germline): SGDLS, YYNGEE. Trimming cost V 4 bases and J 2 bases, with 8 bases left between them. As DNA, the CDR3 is TGTGCCAGCAGCAAGGACAACACAGATACGCAGTATTTT. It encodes CASSKDNTDTQYF.

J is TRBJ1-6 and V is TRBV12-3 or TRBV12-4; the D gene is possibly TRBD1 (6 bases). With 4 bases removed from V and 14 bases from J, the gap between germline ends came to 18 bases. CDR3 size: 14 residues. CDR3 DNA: TGTGCCAGCAGTTCTAATACAGGGTCCCGCACCCTCCACTTT. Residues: CASSSNTGSRTLHF.

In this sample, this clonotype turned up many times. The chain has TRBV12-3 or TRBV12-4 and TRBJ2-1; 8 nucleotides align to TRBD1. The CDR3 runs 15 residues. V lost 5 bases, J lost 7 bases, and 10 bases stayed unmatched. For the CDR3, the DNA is TGTGCCAGCAGTCCAGGGGGCAGGTCGTGGAATGAGCAGTTCTTC. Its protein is CASSPGGRSWNEQFF.

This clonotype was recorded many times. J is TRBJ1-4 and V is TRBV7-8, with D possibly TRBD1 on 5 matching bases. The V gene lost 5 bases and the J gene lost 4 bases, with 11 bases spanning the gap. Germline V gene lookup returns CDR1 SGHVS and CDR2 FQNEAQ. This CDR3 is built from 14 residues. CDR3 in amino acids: CASSDRQLNEKLFF. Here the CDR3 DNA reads TGTGCCAGCAGCGATAGACAGCTTAATGAAAAACTGTTTTTT.

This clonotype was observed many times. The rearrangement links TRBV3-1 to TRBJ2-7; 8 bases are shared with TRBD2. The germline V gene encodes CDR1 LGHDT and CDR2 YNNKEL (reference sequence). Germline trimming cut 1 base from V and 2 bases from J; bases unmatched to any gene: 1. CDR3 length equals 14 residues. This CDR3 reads CASSQAGGAYEQYF. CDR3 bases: TGTGCCAGCAGCCAAGCCGGGGGGGCCTACGAGCAGTACTTC.

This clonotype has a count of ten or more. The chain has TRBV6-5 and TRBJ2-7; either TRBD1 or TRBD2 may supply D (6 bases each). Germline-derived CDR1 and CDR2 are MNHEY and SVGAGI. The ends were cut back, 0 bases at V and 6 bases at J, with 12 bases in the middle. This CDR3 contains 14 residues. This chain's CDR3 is CASSYSNGGSEQYV. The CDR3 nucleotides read TGTGCCAGCAGTTACTCGAACGGGGGCTCCGAGCAGTACGTC.

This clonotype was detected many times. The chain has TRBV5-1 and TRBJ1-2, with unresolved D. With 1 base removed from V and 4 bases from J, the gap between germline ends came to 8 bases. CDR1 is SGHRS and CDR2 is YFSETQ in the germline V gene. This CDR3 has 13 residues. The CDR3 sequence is CASSLSQLYGYTF. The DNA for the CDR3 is TGCGCCAGCAGCTTGAGTCAGCTCTATGGCTACACCTTC.

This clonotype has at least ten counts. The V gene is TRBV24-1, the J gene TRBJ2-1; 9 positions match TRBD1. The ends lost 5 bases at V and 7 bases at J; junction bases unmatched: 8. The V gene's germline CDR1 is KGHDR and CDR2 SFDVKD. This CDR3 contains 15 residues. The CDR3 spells CATSAGQGRSNEQFF. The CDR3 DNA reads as TGTGCCACCAGTGCCGGACAGGGGAGGTCGAATGAGCAGTTCTTC.

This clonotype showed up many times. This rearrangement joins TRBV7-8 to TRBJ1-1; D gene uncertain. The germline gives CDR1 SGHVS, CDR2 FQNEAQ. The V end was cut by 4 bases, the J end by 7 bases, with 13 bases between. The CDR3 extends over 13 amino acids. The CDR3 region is CASSSPRGLEAFF. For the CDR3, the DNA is TGTGCCAGCAGCTCCCCCCGAGGGCTTGAAGCTTTCTTT.

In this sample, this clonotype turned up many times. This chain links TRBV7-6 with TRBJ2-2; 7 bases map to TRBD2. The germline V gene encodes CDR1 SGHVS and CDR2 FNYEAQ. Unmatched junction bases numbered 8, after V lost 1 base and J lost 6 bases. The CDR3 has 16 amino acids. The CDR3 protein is CASSLVTGGSAGELFF. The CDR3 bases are TGTGCCAGCAGCTTAGTAACGGGGGGATCGGCCGGGGAGCTGTTTTTT.

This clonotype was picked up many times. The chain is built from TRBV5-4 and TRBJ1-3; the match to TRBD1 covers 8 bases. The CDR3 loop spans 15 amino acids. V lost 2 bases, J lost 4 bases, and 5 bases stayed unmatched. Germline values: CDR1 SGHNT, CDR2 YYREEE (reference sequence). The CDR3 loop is CASSFSRGHGNTIYF. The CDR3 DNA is TGTGCCAGCAGCTTCTCCAGGGGGCACGGAAACACCATATATTTT.

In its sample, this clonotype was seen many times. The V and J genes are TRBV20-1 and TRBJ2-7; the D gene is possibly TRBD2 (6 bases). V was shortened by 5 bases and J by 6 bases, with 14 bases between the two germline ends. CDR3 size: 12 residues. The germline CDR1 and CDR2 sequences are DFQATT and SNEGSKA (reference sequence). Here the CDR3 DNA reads TGCAGTGCTGGGAGACTAGTCGGCGAGCAGTACTTC. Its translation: CSAGRLVGEQYF.